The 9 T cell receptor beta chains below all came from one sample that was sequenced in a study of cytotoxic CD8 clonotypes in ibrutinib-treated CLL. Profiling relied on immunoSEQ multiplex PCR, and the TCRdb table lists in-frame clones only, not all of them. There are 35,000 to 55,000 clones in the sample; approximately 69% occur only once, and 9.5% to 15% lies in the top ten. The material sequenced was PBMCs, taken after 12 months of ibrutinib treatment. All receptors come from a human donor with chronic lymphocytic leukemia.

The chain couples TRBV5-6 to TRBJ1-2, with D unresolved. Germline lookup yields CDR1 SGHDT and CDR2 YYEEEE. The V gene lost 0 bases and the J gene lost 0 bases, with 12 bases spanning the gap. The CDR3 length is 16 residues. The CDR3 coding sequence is TGTGCCAGCAGCTTGGGCGGTGTCGTGTCTAACTATGGCTACACCTTC. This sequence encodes CASSLGGVVSNYGYTF.

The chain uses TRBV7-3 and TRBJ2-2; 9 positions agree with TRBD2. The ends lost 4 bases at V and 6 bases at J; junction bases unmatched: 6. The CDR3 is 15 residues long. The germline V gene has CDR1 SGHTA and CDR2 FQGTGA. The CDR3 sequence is CASSSGLATAGELFF. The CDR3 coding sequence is TGTGCCAGCAGCTCGGGACTAGCTACGGCCGGGGAGCTGTTTTTT.

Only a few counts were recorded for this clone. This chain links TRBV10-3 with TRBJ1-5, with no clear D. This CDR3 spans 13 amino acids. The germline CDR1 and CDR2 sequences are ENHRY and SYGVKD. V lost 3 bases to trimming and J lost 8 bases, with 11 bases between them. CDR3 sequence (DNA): TGTGCCATCAGTGACGGCAGTTTAGAGCCCCAGCATTTT. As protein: CAISDGSLEPQHF.

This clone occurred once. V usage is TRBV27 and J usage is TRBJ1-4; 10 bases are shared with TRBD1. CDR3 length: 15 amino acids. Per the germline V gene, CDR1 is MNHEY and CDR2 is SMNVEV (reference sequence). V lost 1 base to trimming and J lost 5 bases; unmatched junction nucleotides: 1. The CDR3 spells CASSLLGQGNEKLFF. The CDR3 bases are TGTGCCAGCAGTTTATTGGGACAGGGGAATGAAAAACTGTTTTTT.

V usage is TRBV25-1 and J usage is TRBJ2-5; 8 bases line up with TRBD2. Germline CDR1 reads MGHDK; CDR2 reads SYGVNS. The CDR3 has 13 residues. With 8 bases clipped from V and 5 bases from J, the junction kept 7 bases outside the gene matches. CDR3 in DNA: TGTGCCAGCCGCGGGGGGCCCCGGGAGACCCAGTACTTC. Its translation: CASRGGPRETQYF.

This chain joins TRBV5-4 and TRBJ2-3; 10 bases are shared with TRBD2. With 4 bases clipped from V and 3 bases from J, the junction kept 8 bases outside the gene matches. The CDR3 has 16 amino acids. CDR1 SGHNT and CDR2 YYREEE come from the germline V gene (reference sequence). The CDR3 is CASSVSGGAGTDTQYF. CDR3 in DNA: TGTGCCAGCAGCGTAAGCGGGGGGGCCGGAACAGATACGCAGTATTTT.

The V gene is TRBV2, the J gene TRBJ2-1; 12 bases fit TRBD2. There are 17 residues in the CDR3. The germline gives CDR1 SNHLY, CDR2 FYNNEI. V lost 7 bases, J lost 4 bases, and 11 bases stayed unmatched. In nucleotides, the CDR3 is TGTGCCAGCACCCCCCGGCTAGCGGGGGGGGGGTACAATGAGCAGTTCTTC. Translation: CASTPRLAGGGYNEQFF.

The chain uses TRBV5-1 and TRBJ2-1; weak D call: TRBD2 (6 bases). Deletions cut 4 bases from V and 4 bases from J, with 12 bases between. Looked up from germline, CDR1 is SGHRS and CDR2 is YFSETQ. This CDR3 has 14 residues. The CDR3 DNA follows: TGCGCCAGCAGCGGCGGGACCACGTACAATGAGCAGTTCTTC. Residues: CASSGGTTYNEQFF.

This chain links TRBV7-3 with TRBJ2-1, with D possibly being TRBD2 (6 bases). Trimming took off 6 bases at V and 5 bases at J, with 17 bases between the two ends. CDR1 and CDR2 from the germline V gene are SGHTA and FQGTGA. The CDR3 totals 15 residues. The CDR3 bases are TGTGCCAGCAGGATTGGCGGGGAGATCGACAATGAGCAGTTCTTC. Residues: CASRIGGEIDNEQFF.